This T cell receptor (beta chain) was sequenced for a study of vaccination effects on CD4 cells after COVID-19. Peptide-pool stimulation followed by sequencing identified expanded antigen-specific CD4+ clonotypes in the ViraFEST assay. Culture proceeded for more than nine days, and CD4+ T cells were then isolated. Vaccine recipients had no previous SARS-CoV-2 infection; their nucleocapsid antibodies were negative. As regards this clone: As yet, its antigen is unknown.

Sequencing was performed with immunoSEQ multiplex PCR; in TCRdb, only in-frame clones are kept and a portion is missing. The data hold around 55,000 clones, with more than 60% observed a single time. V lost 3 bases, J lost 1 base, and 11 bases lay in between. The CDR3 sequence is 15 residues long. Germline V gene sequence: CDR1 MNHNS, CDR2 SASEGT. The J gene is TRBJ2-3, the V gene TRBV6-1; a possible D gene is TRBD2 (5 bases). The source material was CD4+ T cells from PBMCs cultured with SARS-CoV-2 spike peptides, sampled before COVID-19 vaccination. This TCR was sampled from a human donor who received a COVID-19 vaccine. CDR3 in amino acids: CASSEMARGTDTQYF. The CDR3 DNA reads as TGTGCCAGCAGTGAGATGGCGCGGGGCACAGATACGCAGTATTTT.